The text below deals with one TCR beta chain. Its antigen is not known. V was cut by 7 bases and J by 0 bases, with 13 bases left in between. The germline CDR1 and CDR2 sequences are LNHDA and SQIVND (reference sequence). The CDR3 contains 15 residues. TCRdb's copy holds only in-frame clones and misses some; the assay was immunoSEQ multiplex PCR. Here the sample spans 160,000 or so clones, more than 90% being singletons. These data belong to a study of T cell responses to AZD1222 COVID-19 vaccine. General study findings and limits: Baseline seropositivity characterized only six AZD1222 recipients.

The chain joins TRBV19 to TRBJ2-4, with D possibly matching TRBD1 (5 bases). The sequenced sample was peripheral blood, obtained on day 0 of AZD1222 vaccination. The clonotype comes from an adult in good health. CDR3 region: CASTTGHLAKNIQYF. The CDR3 nucleotides are TGTGCCAGTACTACTGGACACCTAGCCAAAAACATTCAGTACTTC.